These T cell receptor beta chains were read from a single sample in a study of spatial heterogeneity in lung cancer. Via MiXCR, TCRdb re-called the 5' RACE reads, giving one row per CDR3 protein. The sample holds around 48,000 distinct CDR3 sequences, less than 5.5% seen once. Here the sequenced sample was PBMCs, taken at surgery. These receptors all come from a male donor with early-stage non-small cell lung cancer. Both conserved end residues are trimmed from each CDR3.

v_call	j_call	cdr3_aa
TRBV20-1	TRBJ2-7	SANRGTKYEQY
TRBV14	TRBJ2-1	ASSQAGGLTYHAGTSSSYNEQF
TRBV6-5	TRBJ2-7	ASSFRGTYEQY
TRBV10-3	TRBJ1-1	AIGPQGDTEAF
TRBV5-1	TRBJ2-3	ASSYRQAGTDTQY
TRBV12-3/TRBV12-4	TRBJ2-7	ASSREQGYEQY
TRBV11-3	TRBJ2-1	ASSLDLGGQQF
TRBV29-1	TRBJ2-3	SGEKGAGTDTQY
TRBV2	TRBJ2-5	ASTKWDGQETQY
TRBV20-1	TRBJ2-4	SASRGRSHRGDIQY
TRBV5-5	TRBJ2-2	ASSLDGANTGELF
TRBV4-2	TRBJ2-3	ASSLTSGRDTDTQY
TRBV5-1	TRBJ2-2	ASSRLAGETGELF
TRBV20-1	TRBJ2-1	SARGKDYNEQF
TRBV27	TRBJ1-6	ASSLQNSPLH
TRBV11-2	TRBJ2-1	ASSFAGLSYNEQF
TRBV29-1	TRBJ2-3	SVVGTSGRRTDTQY
TRBV4-2	TRBJ1-4	ASSHRQGAEEKLF
TRBV19	TRBJ1-1	ASSKERTEAF
TRBV12-3/TRBV12-4	TRBJ2-5	ASSRLGRETQY
TRBV12-3/TRBV12-4	TRBJ1-2	ASSLGGGRPIANYGYT
TRBV6-1	TRBJ1-1	ASSAEVGSMNTEAF
TRBV11-2	TRBJ2-3	ASSLATTDTQY
TRBV4-1	TRBJ1-1	ASSQGTEYMNTEAF
TRBV12-5	TRBJ2-1	ASGTRLAVSSYNEQF
TRBV6-5	TRBJ2-7	ASSQQGSQY
TRBV4-1	TRBJ1-5	ASSPGDPSNQPQH
TRBV7-9	TRBJ1-4	ASSRPGGIEKLF
TRBV27	TRBJ2-5	ASKKLGGETQY
TRBV29-1	TRBJ2-5	SVGRQGAETQY
TRBV20-1	TRBJ2-7	SAKGQGDWYEQY
TRBV19	TRBJ1-2	ASSPAGNLNYGYT
TRBV28	TRBJ2-2	ASSFWTGTNTGELF
TRBV3-1	TRBJ2-1	ASSQDTSYNEQF
TRBV7-8	TRBJ2-5	ASSLMASGRFQETQY
TRBV11-2	TRBJ2-1	ASSAGRSSLSDEQF
TRBV6-5	TRBJ1-4	ASRGLAAGEKLF